This is a list of T cell receptor beta chains from one sample in a study of beta chain features in type 1 diabetes. Generated by immunoSEQ multiplex PCR, the TCRdb table keeps only in-frame clones and is missing some. The data hold roughly 180,000 clones, with almost 8% observed a single time. Sequencing was performed on central memory CD4+ T cells from blood. Every receptor here comes from a man between 18 and 35 years old with type 1 diabetes. CDR3s include the opening cysteine and the closing phenylalanine or tryptophan. Fields, in order: D gene, J gene, V gene, clone size, CDR3 length, CDR3 DNA, CDR3 protein. D genes are given only for firm matches. The listing skips clone size in some rows; elsewhere it reads once, few, many or a size class.

- | TRBJ2-7 | TRBV3-1/TRBV3-2 | few | 9 | TGTGCCAGCAGCCAAGCGGGAGTTTTC | CASSQAGVF
- | TRBJ1-3 | TRBV9 | few | 15 | TGTGCCAGCAGCCCCTTGCAGGGAACTGGAAACACCATATATTTT | CASSPLQGTGNTIYF
TRBD2 | TRBJ2-1 | TRBV7-2 | - | 15 | TGTGCCAGCAGCTTAACGGGGACTAGCGGCGGAAAGCAGTTCTTC | CASSLTGTSGGKQFF
TRBD1 | TRBJ2-7 | TRBV15 | few | 16 | TGTGCCACCAGCACCTACGGTGGACAGGGGAACTACGAGCAGTACTTC | CATSTYGGQGNYEQYF
- | TRBJ2-3 | TRBV4-2 | few | 14 | TGTGCCAGCAGCCAAGATCTTCGCACAGATACGCAGTATTTT | CASSQDLRTDTQYF
TRBD1 | TRBJ2-5 | TRBV6-5 | few | 15 | TGTGCCAGCAGTGGGGCCGGGACAGGTGAAGAGACCCAGTACTTC | CASSGAGTGEETQYF
TRBD2 | TRBJ2-5 | TRBV29-1 | - | 14 | TGCAGCGTTGGGCTAGCGGGGGGCCGAGAGACCCAGTACTTC | CSVGLAGGRETQYF
- | TRBJ1-4 | TRBV4-3 | - | 14 | TGCGCCAGCAGCCAAGGCGCAACTAATGAAAAACTGTTTTTT | CASSQGATNEKLFF
TRBD1 | TRBJ1-1 | TRBV2 | - | 15 | TGTGCCAGCAGGGACACAGGGGGCTATAGCGCTGAAGCTTTCTTT | CASRDTGGYSAEAFF
- | TRBJ1-3 | TRBV2 | few | 13 | TGTGCCACGGGGTTTAGCTCTGGAAACACCATATATTTT | CATGFSSGNTIYF